This record looks at one T cell receptor (beta chain) sequence and its context. Its antigen is currently unknown. Per germline, CDR1 SGHVS and CDR2 FQNEAQ. This CDR3 region has 13 residues. The junction had 4 bases not matched to a gene; V was cut back by 9 bases and J by 4 bases. This record belongs to a study of response to subunit inactivated influenza vaccine. Study-wide findings and caveats: Only a handful of new T cells, the authors suggested, are recruited with each seasonal influenza vaccination.

From the RT-PCR reads, TCRdb called clonotypes with MiXCR, one entry per CDR3 protein. The profile shows 500,000 to 600,000 distinct CDR3 sequences, about an eighth of them singletons. The V call is TRBV7-8, the J call TRBJ1-5, with 9 bases matching TRBD1. The specimen was PBMCs from blood, collected 35 to 45 days after vaccination. The receptor was isolated from a man aged 50-60 years who received an inactivated influenza vaccine. The DNA of the CDR3 is TGTGCCAGTAACGACAGGGGGAATCAGCCCCAGCATTTT. As protein: CASNDRGNQPQHF.